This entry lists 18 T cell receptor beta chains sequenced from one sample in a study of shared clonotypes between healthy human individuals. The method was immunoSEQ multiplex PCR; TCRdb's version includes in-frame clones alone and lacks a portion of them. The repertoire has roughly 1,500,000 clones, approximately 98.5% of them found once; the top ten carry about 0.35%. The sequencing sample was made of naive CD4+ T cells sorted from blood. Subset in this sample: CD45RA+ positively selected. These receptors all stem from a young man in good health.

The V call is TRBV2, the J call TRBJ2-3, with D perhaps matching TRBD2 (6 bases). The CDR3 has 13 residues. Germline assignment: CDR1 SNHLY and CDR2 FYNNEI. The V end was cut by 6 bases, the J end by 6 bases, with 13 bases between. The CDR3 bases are TGTGCCAGCAGCCGGGAGAATGGGGATACGCAGTATTTT. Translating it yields CASSRENGDTQYF.

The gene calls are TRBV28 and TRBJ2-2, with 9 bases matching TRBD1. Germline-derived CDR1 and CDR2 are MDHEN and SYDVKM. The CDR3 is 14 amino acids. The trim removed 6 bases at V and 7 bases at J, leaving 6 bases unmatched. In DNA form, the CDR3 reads TGTGCCAGCAGCACAGGGGGCAAGATCGGGGAGCTGTTTTTT. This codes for CASSTGGKIGELFF.

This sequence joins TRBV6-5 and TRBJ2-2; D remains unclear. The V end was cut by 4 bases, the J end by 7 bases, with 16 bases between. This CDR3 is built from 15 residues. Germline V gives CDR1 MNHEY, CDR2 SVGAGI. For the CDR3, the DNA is TGTGCCAGCAGTTTCTCCCTGGCGTTTGGCGGGGAGCTGTTTTTT. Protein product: CASSFSLAFGGELFF.

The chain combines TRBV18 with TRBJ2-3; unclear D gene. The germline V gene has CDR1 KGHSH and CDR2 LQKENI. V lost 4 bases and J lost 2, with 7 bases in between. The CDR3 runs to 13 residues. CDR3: CASSLGNTDTQYF. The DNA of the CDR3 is TGTGCCAGCTCACTCGGAAACACAGATACGCAGTATTTT.

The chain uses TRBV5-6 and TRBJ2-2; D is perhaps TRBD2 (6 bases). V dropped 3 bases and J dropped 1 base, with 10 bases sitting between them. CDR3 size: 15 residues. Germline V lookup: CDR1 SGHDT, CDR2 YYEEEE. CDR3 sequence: CASSWGSGNTGELFF. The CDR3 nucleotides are TGTGCCAGCAGCTGGGGTAGCGGGAACACCGGGGAGCTGTTTTTT.

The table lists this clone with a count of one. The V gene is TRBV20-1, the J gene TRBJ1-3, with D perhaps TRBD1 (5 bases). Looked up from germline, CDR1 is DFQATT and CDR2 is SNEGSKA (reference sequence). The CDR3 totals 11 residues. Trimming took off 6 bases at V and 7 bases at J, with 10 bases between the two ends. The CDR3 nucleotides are TGCAGTGCGCACAGGTATAACACCATATATTTT. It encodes CSAHRYNTIYF.

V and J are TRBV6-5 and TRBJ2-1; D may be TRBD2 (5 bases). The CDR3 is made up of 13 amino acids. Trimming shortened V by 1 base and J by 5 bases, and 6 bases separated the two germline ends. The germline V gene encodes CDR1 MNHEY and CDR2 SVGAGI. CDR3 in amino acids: CASSYLGDNEQFF. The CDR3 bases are TGTGCCAGCAGTTACTTGGGAGACAATGAGCAGTTCTTC.

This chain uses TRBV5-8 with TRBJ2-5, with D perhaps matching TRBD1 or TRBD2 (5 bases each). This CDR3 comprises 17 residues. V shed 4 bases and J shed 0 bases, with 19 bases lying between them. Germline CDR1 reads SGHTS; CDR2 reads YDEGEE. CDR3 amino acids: CASSPGAIHSYQETQYF. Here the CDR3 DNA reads TGTGCCAGCAGCCCCGGGGCCATTCACTCTTACCAAGAGACCCAGTACTTC.

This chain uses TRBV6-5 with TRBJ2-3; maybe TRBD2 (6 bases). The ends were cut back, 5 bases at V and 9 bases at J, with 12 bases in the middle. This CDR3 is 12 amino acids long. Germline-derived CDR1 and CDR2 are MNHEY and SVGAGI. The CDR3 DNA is TGTGCCAGCAGTGGAGGGAAGTTGACGCAGTATTTT. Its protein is CASSGGKLTQYF.

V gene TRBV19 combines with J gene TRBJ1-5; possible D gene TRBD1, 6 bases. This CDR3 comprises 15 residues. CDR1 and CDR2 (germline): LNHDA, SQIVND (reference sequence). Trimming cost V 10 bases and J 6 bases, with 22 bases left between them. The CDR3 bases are TGTGCCAATAGGTACTCGGGGGCCCTGACTCAGCCCCAGCATTTT. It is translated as CANRYSGALTQPQHF.

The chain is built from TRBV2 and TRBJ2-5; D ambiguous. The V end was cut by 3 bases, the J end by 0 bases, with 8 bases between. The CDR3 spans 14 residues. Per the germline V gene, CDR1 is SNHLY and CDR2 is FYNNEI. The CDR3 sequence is CASSERRNQETQYF. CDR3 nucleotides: TGTGCCAGCAGTGAGCGGCGGAACCAAGAGACCCAGTACTTC.

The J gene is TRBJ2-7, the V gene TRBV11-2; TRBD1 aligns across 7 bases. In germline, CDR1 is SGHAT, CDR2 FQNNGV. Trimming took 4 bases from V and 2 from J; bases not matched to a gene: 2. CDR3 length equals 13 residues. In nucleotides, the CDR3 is TGTGCCAGCAGCTCGGGACAGACCTACGAGCAGTACTTC. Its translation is CASSSGQTYEQYF.

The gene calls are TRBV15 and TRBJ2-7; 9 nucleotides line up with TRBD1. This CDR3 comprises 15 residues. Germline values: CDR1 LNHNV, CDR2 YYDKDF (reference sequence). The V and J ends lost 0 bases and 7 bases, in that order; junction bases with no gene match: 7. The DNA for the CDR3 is TGTGCCACCAGCAGAGATCCGGACAGGGGCTGGGAGCAGTACTTC. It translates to CATSRDPDRGWEQYF. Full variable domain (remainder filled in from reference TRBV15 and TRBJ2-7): DAMVIQNPRYQVTQFGKPVTLSCSQTLNHNVMYWYQQKSSQAPKLLFHYYDKDFNNEADTPDNFQSRRPNTSFCFLDIRSPGLGDTAMYLCATSRDPDRGWEQYFGPGTRLTVT.

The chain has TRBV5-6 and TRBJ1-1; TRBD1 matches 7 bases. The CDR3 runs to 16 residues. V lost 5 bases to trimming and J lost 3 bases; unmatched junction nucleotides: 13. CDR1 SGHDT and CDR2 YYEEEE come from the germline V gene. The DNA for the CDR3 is TGTGCCAGCAGATCGGTACAAGGGGGCATCTACACTGAAGCTTTCTTT. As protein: CASRSVQGGIYTEAFF.

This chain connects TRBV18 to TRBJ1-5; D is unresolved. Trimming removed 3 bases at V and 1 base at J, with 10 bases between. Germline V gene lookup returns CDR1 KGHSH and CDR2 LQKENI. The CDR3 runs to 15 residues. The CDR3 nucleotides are TGTGCCAGCTCACCCTGGAGGGAGAGCAATCAGCCCCAGCATTTT. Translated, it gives CASSPWRESNQPQHF.

CDR3 amino acids: CASRERSTDTQYF. The CDR3 DNA is TGTGCCAGTAGGGAGCGAAGCACAGATACGCAGTATTTT. This rearrangement joins TRBV19 to TRBJ2-3, with unresolved D. Germline V CDR1 and CDR2: LNHDA, SQIVND (reference sequence). The CDR3 covers 13 residues. V gave up 6 bases and J gave up 0 bases, with 7 bases separating them. Together with reference TRBV19 and TRBJ2-3, the CDR3 gives the full variable domain: DGGITQSPKYLFRKEGQNVTLSCEQNLNHDAMYWYRQDPGQGLRLIYYSQIVNDFQKGDIAEGYSVSREKKESFPLTVTSAQKNPTAFYLCASRERSTDTQYFGPGTRLTVL.

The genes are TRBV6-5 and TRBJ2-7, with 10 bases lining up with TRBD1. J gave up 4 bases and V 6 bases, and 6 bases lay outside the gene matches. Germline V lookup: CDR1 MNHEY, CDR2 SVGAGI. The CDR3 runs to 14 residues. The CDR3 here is CASRDGTGAYEQYF. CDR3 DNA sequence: TGTGCCAGCAGAGATGGGACAGGGGCTTACGAGCAGTACTTC.

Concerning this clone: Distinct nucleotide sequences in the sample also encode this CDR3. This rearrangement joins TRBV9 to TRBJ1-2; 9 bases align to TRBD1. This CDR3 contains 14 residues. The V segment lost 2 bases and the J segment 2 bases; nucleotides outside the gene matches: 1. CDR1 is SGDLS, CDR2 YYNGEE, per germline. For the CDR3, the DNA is TGTGCCAGCAGCGTCGGGACAGGGAACTATGGCTACACCTTC. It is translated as CASSVGTGNYGYTF.